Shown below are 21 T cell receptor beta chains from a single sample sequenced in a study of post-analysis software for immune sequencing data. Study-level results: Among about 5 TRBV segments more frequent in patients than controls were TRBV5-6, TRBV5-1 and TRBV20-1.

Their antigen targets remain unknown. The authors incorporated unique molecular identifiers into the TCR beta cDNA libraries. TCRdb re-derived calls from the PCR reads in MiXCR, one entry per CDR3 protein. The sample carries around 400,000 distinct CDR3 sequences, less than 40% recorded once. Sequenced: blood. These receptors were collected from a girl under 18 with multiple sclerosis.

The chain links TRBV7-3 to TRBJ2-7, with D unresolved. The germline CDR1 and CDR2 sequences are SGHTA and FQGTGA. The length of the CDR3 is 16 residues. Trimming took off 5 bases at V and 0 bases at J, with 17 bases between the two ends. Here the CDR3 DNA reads TGTGCCAGCAGCCCCCCAAATCGGACCACCTCCTACGAGCAGTACTTC. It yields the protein CASSPPNRTTSYEQYF.

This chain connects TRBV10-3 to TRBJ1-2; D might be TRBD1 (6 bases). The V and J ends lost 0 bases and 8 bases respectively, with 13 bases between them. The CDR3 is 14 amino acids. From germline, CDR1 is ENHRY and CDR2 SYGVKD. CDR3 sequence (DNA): TGTGCCATCAGTGAGTCGCGGGGGGGCGGAGGCTACACCTTC. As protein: CAISESRGGGGYTF.

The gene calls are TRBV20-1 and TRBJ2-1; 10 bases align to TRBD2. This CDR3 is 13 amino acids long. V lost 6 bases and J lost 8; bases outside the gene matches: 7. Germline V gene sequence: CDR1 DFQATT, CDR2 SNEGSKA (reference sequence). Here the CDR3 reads CSAPGLAVYEQFF. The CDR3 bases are TGCAGTGCCCCTGGACTAGCGGTATATGAGCAGTTCTTC.

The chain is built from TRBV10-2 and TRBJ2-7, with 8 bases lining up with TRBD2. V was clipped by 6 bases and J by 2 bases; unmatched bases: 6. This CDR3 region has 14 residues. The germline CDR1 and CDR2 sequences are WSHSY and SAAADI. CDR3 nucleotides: TGCGCCAGCAGAGACGGGGGGGCCCCCTACGAGCAGTACTTC. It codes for CASRDGGAPYEQYF.

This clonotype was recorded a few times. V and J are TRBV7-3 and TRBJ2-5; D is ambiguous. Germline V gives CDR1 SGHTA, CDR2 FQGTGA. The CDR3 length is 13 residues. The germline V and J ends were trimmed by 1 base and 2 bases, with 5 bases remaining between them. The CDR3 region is CASSLSPQETQYF. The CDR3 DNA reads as TGTGCCAGCAGCTTAAGTCCTCAAGAGACCCAGTACTTC.

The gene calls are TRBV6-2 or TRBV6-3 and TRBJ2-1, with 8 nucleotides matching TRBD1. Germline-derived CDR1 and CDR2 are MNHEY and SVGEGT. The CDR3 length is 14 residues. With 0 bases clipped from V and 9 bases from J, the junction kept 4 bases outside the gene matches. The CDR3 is CASSYSTGAGEQFF. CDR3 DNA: TGTGCCAGCAGTTACTCGACAGGGGCGGGTGAGCAGTTCTTC.

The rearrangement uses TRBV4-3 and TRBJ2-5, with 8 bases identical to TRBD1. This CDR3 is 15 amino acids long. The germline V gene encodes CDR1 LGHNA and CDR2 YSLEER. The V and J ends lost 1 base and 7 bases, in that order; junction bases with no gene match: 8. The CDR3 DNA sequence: TGCGCCAGCAGCCAAGCTAAGGACAGGGTTTGGACCCAGTACTTC. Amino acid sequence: CASSQAKDRVWTQYF.

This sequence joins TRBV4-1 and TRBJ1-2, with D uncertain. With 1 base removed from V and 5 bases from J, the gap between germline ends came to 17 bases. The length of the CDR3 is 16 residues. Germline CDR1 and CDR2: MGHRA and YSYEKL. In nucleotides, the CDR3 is TGCGCCAGCAGCCAAGGACCCCTTGGAAATTGGTATGGCTACACCTTC. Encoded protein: CASSQGPLGNWYGYTF.

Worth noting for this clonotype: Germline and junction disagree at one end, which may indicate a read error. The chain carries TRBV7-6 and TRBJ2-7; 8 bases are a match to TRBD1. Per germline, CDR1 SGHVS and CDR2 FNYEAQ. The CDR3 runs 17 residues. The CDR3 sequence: CACSLESGQGSSYEQYF. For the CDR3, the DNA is TGTGCCTGCAGCTTAGAATCAGGACAGGGTAGCTCCTACGAGCAGTACTTC. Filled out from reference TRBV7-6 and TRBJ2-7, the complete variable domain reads GAGVSQSPRYKVTKRGQDVALRCDPISGHVSLYWYRQALGQGPEFLTYFNYEAQQDKSGLPNDRFSAERPEGSISTLTIQRTEQRDSAMYRCACSLESGQGSSYEQYFGPGTRLTVT.

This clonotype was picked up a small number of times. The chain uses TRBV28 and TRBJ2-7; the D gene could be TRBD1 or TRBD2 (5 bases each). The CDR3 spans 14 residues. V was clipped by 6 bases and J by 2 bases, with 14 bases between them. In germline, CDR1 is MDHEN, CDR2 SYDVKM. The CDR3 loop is CASSPGDLTYEQYF. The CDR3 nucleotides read TGTGCCAGCAGCCCTGGGGACCTCACCTACGAGCAGTACTTC.

DNA for the CDR3: TGCGCCAGTAGCGTCCCCCGGGACAGGGGTTTCTTCGCGAACACCGGGGAGCTGTTTTTT. It codes for CASSVPRDRGFFANTGELFF. The chain carries TRBV5-1 and TRBJ2-2; TRBD1 matches at 10 bases. Germline CDR1 reads SGHRS; CDR2 reads YFSETQ. V lost 8 bases, J lost 0 bases, and 19 bases stayed unmatched. This CDR3 has 20 amino acids.

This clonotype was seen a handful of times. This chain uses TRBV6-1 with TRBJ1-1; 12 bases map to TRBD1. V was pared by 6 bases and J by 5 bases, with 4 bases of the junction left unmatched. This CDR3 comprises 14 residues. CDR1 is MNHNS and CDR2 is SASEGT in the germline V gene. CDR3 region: CASRWDRGPTEAFF. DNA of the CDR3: TGTGCCAGCAGATGGGACAGGGGGCCAACTGAAGCTTTCTTT.

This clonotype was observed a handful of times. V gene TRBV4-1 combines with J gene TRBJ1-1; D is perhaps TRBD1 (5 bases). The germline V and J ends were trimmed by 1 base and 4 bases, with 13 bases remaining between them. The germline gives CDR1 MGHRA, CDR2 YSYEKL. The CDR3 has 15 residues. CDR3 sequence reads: CASSQVGQGFTEAFF. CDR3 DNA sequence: TGCGCCAGCAGCCAAGTAGGGCAGGGATTCACTGAAGCTTTCTTT.

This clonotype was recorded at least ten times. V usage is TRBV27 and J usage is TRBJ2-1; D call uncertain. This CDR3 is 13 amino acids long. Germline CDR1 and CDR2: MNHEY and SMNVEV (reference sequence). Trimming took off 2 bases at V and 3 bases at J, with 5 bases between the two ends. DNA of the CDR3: TGTGCCAGCAGTTTAGGTTACTACAATGAGCAGTTCTTC. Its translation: CASSLGYYNEQFF.

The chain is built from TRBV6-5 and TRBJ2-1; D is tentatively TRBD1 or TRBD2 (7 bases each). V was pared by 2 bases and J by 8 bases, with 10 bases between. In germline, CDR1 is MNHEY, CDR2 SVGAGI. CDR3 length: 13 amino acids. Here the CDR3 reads CASSYGRGHEQFF. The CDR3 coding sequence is TGTGCCAGCAGTTACGGGAGGGGGCATGAGCAGTTCTTC.

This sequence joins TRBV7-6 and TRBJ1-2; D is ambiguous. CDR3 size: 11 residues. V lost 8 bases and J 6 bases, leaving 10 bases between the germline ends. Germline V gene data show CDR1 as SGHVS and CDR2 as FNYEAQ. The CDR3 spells CASGPQNGYTF. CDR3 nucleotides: TGTGCCAGCGGACCACAAAATGGCTACACCTTC.

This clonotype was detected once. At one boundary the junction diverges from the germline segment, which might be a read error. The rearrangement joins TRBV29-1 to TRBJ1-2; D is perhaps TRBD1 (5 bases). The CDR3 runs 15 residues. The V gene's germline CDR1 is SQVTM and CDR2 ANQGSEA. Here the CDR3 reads CSVEVDTAANYGHTF. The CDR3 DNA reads TGCAGCGTTGAAGTGGACACGGCAGCTAACTATGGCCACACCTTC.

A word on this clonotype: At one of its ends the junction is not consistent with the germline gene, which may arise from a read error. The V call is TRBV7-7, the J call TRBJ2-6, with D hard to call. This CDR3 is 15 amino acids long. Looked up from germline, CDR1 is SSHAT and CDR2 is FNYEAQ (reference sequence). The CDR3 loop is CASSPRETGANVLTF. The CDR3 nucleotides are TGTGCTAGCAGCCCTCGAGAAACTGGGGCCAACGTCCTGACTTTC.

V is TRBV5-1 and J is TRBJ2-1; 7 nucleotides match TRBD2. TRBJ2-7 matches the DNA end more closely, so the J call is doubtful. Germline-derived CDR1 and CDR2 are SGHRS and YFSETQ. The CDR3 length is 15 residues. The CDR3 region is CASSLDAGVGNEQYF. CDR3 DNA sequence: TGCGCCAGCAGTCTGGACGCGGGGGTGGGCAATGAGCAGTACTTC.

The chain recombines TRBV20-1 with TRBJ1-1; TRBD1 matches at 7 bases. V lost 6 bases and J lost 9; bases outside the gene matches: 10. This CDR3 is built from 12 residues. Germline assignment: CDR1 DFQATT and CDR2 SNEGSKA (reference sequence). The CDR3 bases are TGCAGTGCCACCTCAGGCAGGGGGAAAGCTTTCTTT. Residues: CSATSGRGKAFF.

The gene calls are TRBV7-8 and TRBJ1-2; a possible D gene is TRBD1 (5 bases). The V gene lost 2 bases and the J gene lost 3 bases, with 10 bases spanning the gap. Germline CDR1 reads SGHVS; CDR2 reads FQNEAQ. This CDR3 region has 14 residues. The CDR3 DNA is TGTGCCAGCAGCTTACGGGGAGGGGACTATGGCTACACCTTC. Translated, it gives CASSLRGGDYGYTF.